This T cell receptor beta chain derives from a study of human T cells and chemical hapten exposure. Time point described: patch test 3, about 24 weeks after DPC sensitization. The treatment here: therapeutic diphenylcyclopropenone sensitization with weekly scalp DPC. MiXCR, run by TCRdb on the RACE reads, gives a single entry per CDR3 protein. The sample has tens of thousands of distinct CDR3 sequences; 13% are singletons. The CDR3 covers 14 residues. V lost 9 bases and J lost 2, with 16 bases in between. Per the germline V gene, CDR1 is LNHNV and CDR2 is YYDKDF (reference sequence). This clonotype was obtained from a woman aged 45-59 years with alopecia areata. Some clones in this sample may be carry-over from other donors' samples. The chain combines TRBV15 with TRBJ1-1; tentative D call: TRBD1 (5 bases). Sequenced here: whole blood, sampled in connection with sensitization to the hapten diphenylcyclopropenone (DPC). The CDR3: CATGAGTLNTEAFF. The CDR3, as DNA: TGTGCCACGGGCGCGGGGACGCTAAACACTGAAGCTTTCTTT.